This TCR beta chain was captured in a study of blood T cell repertoires in COVID-19. Sequencing used immunoSEQ multiplex PCR; TCRdb keeps in-frame clones, though not all of them. The sample yields approximately 210,000 clones, roughly four fifths seen once. The germline V and J ends were trimmed by 1 base and 0 bases, with 14 bases remaining between them. This CDR3 spans 17 amino acids. Per the germline V gene, CDR1 is MNHEY and CDR2 is SMNVEV (reference sequence). V usage is TRBV27 and J usage is TRBJ2-3; possible D gene TRBD2, 7 bases. The source of this sequence is a woman aged 40 to 49 with acute or convalescent COVID-19. Specimen: peripheral blood. CDR3 coding DNA: TGTGCCAGCAGTTTATGGGGGGGGGCGGGGAGCACAGATACGCAGTATTTT. Residues: CASSLWGGAGSTDTQYF.